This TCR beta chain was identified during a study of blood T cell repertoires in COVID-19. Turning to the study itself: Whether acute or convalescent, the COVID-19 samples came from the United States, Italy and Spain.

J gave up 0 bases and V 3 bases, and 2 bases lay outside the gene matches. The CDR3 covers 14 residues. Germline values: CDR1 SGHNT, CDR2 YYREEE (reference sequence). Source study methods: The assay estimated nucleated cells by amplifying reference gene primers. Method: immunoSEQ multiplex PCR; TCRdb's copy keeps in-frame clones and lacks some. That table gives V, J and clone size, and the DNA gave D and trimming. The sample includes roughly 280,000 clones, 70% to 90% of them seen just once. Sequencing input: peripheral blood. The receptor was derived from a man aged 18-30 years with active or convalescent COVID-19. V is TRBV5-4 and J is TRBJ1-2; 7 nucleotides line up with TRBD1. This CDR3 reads CASSWDRANYGYTF. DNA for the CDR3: TGTGCCAGCAGCTGGGACAGAGCTAACTATGGCTACACCTTC.